This is a list of T cell receptor beta chains from one sample in a study of blood T cell repertoires in COVID-19. Data came from immunoSEQ multiplex PCR; TCRdb stores just in-frame clones and leaves some out. This sample has some 170,000 clones, with approximately 93% found just once. Sequencing was carried out using peripheral blood. Receptors originate from a woman aged 60 to 75 with COVID-19, enrolled during active disease. CDR3s include the opening cysteine and the closing phenylalanine or tryptophan. A D gene is named only where the DNA matches it firmly. Size is omitted from some rows. Given values are once, few, many or a class for expanded clones.

abundance	j_gene	v_gene	d_gene	CDR3nt	CDR3aa
once	TRBJ1-6	TRBV6-5	TRBD1	TGTGCCAGCAGTATTGATACAGGGGCCGCGTTCACCCTCCACTTT	CASSIDTGAAFTLHF
NA	TRBJ2-5	TRBV4-3	TRBD2	TGCGCCAGCAGCCAAGCGGCTAGCGGGGGGCGAGAGACCCAGTACTTC	CASSQAASGGRETQYF
NA	TRBJ1-1	TRBV7-3	NA	TGTGCCAGCAGCTCTCAGGGTCTCACTGAAGCTTTCTTT	CASSSQGLTEAFF
NA	TRBJ2-2	TRBV7-2	NA	TGTGCCAGCAGCTTACACCAAGAGACCGGGGAGCTGTTTTTT	CASSLHQETGELFF
few	TRBJ1-4	TRBV9	NA	TGTGCCAGCAAGGGAAAGGGGGAAAAACTGTTTTTT	CASKGKGEKLFF
NA	TRBJ2-7	TRBV4-2	NA	TGTGCCAGCAGCCAAGAGGGAGGGGGGGGCCCCTACGAGCAGTACTTC	CASSQEGGGGPYEQYF
NA	TRBJ1-5	TRBV6-1	TRBD1	TGTGCCAGCAGTGACAAGGACAGGGGTAGGAATCAGCCCCAGCATTTT	CASSDKDRGRNQPQHF
NA	TRBJ1-1	TRBV7-9	NA	TGTGCCAGCAGCTCCGGTAAGCCTGAAGCTTTCTTT	CASSSGKPEAFF
once	TRBJ2-7	TRBV4-2	NA	TGTGCCAGCAGCCCCGGGACTTCCTCCTACGAGCAGTACTTC	CASSPGTSSYEQYF
NA	TRBJ1-1	TRBV19	TRBD1	TGTGCCAGTACCCGGTCGCGGACAGGGGGTTTAGAGGCTTTCTTT	CASTRSRTGGLEAFF